The clone carrying this T cell receptor (beta chain) was counted at least ten times. Its matching antigen is unknown. As it was prepared, the TCRbeta library received unique molecular identifiers. Each CDR3 protein is one row after TCRdb ran MiXCR on the PCR reads. Among about 300,000 distinct CDR3 sequences listed, 6.5% to 9% were seen once. The data derive from a study of T-cell reconstitution after alpha-beta-depleted transplantation in children. Notes on the study in general: Some patients owed their high day-60 TCRbeta diversity to surviving recipient T cells and thymic progenitors. Reportedly, alpha-beta T cells present about two months post-transplant originated from several hundred expanded clones of graft origin. By one year post-transplant, T-cell counts and diversity largely arose from T cells that were newly produced.

The CDR3 covers 14 residues. The germline CDR1 and CDR2 sequences are DFQATT and SNEGSKA (reference sequence). V was trimmed by 4 bases and J by 2 bases, leaving 15 bases between them. The receptor was isolated from a female patient aged 2-9 years who had a stem cell transplant for Fanconi anemia, so the T cells may come from the graft donor. The chain couples TRBV20-1 to TRBJ2-7; D is perhaps TRBD1 or TRBD2 (7 bases each). The specimen comprised peripheral blood, sampled 360 days after TCRalphabeta/CD19-depleted stem cell transplant. CDR3 nucleotide sequence: TGCAGTGCTACCAGGGGGGGGAAGGCCTACGAGCAGTACTTC. Translation: CSATRGGKAYEQYF.